This T cell receptor beta chain came from a study of OX40 agonist ivuxolimab in advanced cancers. Turning to the study itself: With ivuxolimab, an agonistic anti-OX40 (CD134) antibody, patients were treated.

The CDR3 has 14 residues. The germline CDR1 and CDR2 sequences are MNHEY and SVGAGI. J lost 7 bases, V lost 6 bases, and 9 bases had no gene match. Libraries were prepared by immunoSEQ multiplex PCR; TCRdb keeps only in-frame clonotypes and omits some of them. Of tens of thousands of clones detected, around 90% appear once; the ten largest clones hold less than 15%. The chain has TRBV6-5 and TRBJ1-2; TRBD1 matches 9 bases. The sample in question was CD4+ or CD8+ T cells sorted from blood, obtained in a trial of the OX40 agonist ivuxolimab. The source is an adult with an advanced solid tumor such as melanoma, head and neck, liver or kidney cancer. The CDR3 sequence is CASRGGTGLGGYTF. The CDR3 region has the DNA TGTGCCAGCAGGGGGGGGACAGGGTTGGGTGGCTACACCTTC.